These 26 T cell receptor beta chains share one sample of origin, sequenced in a study of identical twins. Each CDR3 protein gets one entry after TCRdb re-called the 5' RACE reads with MiXCR. The sample has 1,800,000 or so distinct CDR3 sequences; around 33% are singletons. What was sequenced was cord blood. These receptors were collected from a newborn girl in good health.

This rearrangement joins TRBV4-2 to TRBJ2-3; TRBD2 agrees at 10 bases. The CDR3 runs to 16 residues. V lost 5 bases to trimming and J lost 5 bases; unmatched junction nucleotides: 10. Germline CDR1 and CDR2: LGHNA and YNFKEQ. The CDR3 DNA reads TGTGCCAGCAGCGAGTCTAGCGGGAGAGGGAAAGATACGCAGTATTTT. It is translated as CASSESSGRGKDTQYF.

The sample holds a few counts of this clonotype. DNA of the CDR3: TGCGCCAGCAGCCACACTCCTCCACCGGGGTCCACTGAAGCTTTCTTT. It yields the protein CASSHTPPPGSTEAFF. This chain links TRBV4-1 with TRBJ1-1; D unclear. The CDR3 sequence is 16 residues long. Germline V gene lookup returns CDR1 MGHRA and CDR2 YSYEKL. Trimming stripped 3 bases from V and 4 bases from J, with 18 bases between.

The chain has TRBV20-1 and TRBJ2-1; TRBD2 matches 11 bases. Germline V gives CDR1 DFQATT, CDR2 SNEGSKA (reference sequence). CDR3 length: 14 residues. With 6 bases clipped from V and 7 bases from J, the junction kept 8 bases outside the gene matches. The CDR3 protein is CSAGLTSGSNEQFF. The CDR3 bases are TGCAGTGCAGGACTTACTAGCGGGAGTAATGAGCAGTTCTTC.

The rearrangement links TRBV27 to TRBJ2-1; TRBD2 matches at 8 bases. Per the germline V gene, CDR1 is MNHEY and CDR2 is SMNVEV (reference sequence). The V and J ends lost 2 bases and 8 bases, in that order; junction bases with no gene match: 17. The CDR3 spans 18 residues. The CDR3 DNA is TGTGCCAGCAGTTTAGTTTACCCTCTAGCGGGTGGCCGGCATGAGCAGTTCTTC. Its protein product is CASSLVYPLAGGRHEQFF.

The chain employs TRBV20-1 and TRBJ2-5, with TRBD1 matching 8 bases. This CDR3 spans 13 amino acids. The V gene's germline CDR1 is DFQATT and CDR2 SNEGSKA (reference sequence). With V trimmed by 4 bases and J by 4 bases, 5 bases remained unmatched. This CDR3 is CSATQGARETQYF. CDR3 DNA sequence: TGCAGTGCTACCCAGGGGGCTCGAGAGACCCAGTACTTC.

Only a few counts were recorded for this clonotype. This chain connects TRBV3-1 to TRBJ2-7; 7 bases agree with TRBD1. The J segment lost 6 bases and the V segment lost 0 bases, leaving 11 bases of the junction unmatched. This CDR3 has 16 amino acids. CDR1 and CDR2 from the germline V gene are LGHDT and YNNKEL (reference sequence). The CDR3 loop reads CASSQEWGQGVVEQYF. CDR3 DNA sequence: TGTGCCAGCAGCCAAGAATGGGGGCAGGGGGTGGTCGAGCAGTACTTC.

The rearrangement joins TRBV28 to TRBJ2-7, with no clear D. The CDR3 sequence is 13 residues long. Per germline, CDR1 MDHEN and CDR2 SYDVKM. With 7 bases removed from V and 2 bases from J, the gap between germline ends came to 12 bases. CDR3 region: CASKDSSTYEQYF. CDR3 DNA sequence: TGTGCCAGCAAGGATAGCTCCACCTACGAGCAGTACTTC.

The V call is TRBV7-9, the J call TRBJ1-2; TRBD1 agrees at 8 bases. Germline assignment: CDR1 SEHNR and CDR2 FQNEAQ (reference sequence). Unmatched junction bases numbered 10, after V lost 2 bases and J lost 2 bases. CDR3 length: 17 residues. CDR3 DNA: TGTGCCAGCAGCTTACCGGGACAGGAACTTCTCAACTATGGCTACACCTTC. It codes for CASSLPGQELLNYGYTF.

This chain uses TRBV6-6 with TRBJ1-1; weak D call: TRBD1 (5 bases). Germline assignment: CDR1 MNHNY and CDR2 SVGAGI (reference sequence). The CDR3 runs to 16 residues. The V and J ends lost 2 bases and 1 base respectively, with 14 bases between them. CDR3 protein: CASSYGPWGGNTEAFF. CDR3 DNA sequence: TGTGCCAGCAGTTACGGGCCGTGGGGGGGGAACACTGAAGCTTTCTTT.

The V call is TRBV20-1, the J call TRBJ2-7, with 10 bases aligning to TRBD2. CDR1 is DFQATT, CDR2 SNEGSKA, per germline (reference sequence). The CDR3 totals 15 residues. V lost 3 bases to trimming and J lost 0 bases; unmatched junction nucleotides: 5. CDR3 in amino acids: CSARRGLATSYEQYF. The CDR3 nucleotides read TGCAGTGCTAGGAGGGGACTAGCGACCTCCTACGAGCAGTACTTC.

This chain links TRBV20-1 with TRBJ2-7; TRBD1 matches 8 bases. The CDR3 covers 20 residues. Germline V gene sequence: CDR1 DFQATT, CDR2 SNEGSKA (reference sequence). Germline trimming cut 4 bases from V and 2 bases from J; bases unmatched to any gene: 25. The CDR3 DNA is TGCAGTGCTACCTCCCCGGAGCTCCTTTTCGGGACAGGAACAACCTACGAGCAGTACTTC. Translated, it gives CSATSPELLFGTGTTYEQYF.

Only a few counts were recorded for this clonotype. This sequence joins TRBV19 and TRBJ1-2; D unresolved. This CDR3 comprises 13 residues. In germline, CDR1 is LNHDA, CDR2 SQIVND (reference sequence). Between the trimmed V and J ends, which lost 6 bases and 4 bases, there was a span of 12 bases. As DNA, the CDR3 is TGTGCCAGTAGGCAAAGGAGTTCCTATGGCTACACCTTC. Residues: CASRQRSSYGYTF.

With regard to this clonotype: Possible read error: a much larger clone is one base away. The chain combines TRBV3-1 with TRBJ2-5, with D unresolved. V was pared by 7 bases and J by 11 bases, with 23 bases between. CDR1 and CDR2 (germline): LGHDT, YNNKEL (reference sequence). There are 14 residues in the CDR3. This CDR3 reads CASTSFGVGNEQYF. The CDR3 region has the DNA TGTGCCAGCACCTCATTCGGAGTAGGGAATGAGCAGTACTTC.

This chain joins TRBV11-2 and TRBJ2-1, with TRBD1 as a possible D gene (5 bases). V gave up 2 bases and J gave up 3 bases, with 14 bases separating them. Germline assignment: CDR1 SGHAT and CDR2 FQNNGV. The CDR3 has 16 residues. CDR3 region: CASSLNSQGYYNEQFF. Here the CDR3 DNA reads TGTGCCAGCAGCTTAAACTCCCAGGGCTACTACAATGAGCAGTTCTTC.

This clonotype was counted between two and nine times. V and J are TRBV12-3 or TRBV12-4 and TRBJ2-1; possible D gene TRBD2, 5 bases. This CDR3 contains 15 residues. V gave up 4 bases and J gave up 0 bases, with 10 bases separating them. CDR3 region: CASSCGGSSYNEQFF. The CDR3 region has the DNA TGTGCCAGCAGTTGTGGTGGGAGCTCCTACAATGAGCAGTTCTTC.

The V call is TRBV2, the J call TRBJ1-1, with 12 nucleotides matching TRBD1. In germline, CDR1 is SNHLY, CDR2 FYNNEI. The trim removed 6 bases at V and 6 bases at J, leaving 17 bases unmatched. The CDR3 spans 18 residues. The CDR3: CASSRGLRDRGRLSEAFF. CDR3 DNA: TGTGCCAGCAGCCGAGGCCTCCGGGACAGGGGGCGACTCTCTGAAGCTTTCTTT.

This clonotype was seen once. This may stem from a read error, because a much larger clone lies one nucleotide away. The chain joins TRBV15 to TRBJ1-1; TRBD1 aligns across 8 bases. J was trimmed by 1 base and V by 3 bases; bases with no gene match: 1. CDR3 length: 14 amino acids. Germline V lookup: CDR1 LNHNV, CDR2 YYDKDF (reference sequence). The CDR3 DNA follows: TGTGCCACCAGCAGCGACAGGGGGAACACTGAAGCTTTCTTT. This sequence encodes CATSSDRGNTEAFF.

The chain is built from TRBV20-1 and TRBJ1-1; tentative D call: TRBD1 (5 bases). This CDR3 has 12 residues. V was trimmed by 6 bases and J by 6 bases, leaving 14 bases between them. Per the germline V gene, CDR1 is DFQATT and CDR2 is SNEGSKA (reference sequence). The CDR3 sequence is CSAGGEGAEAFF. In DNA, the CDR3 is TGCAGTGCCGGGGGGGAGGGAGCTGAAGCTTTCTTT.

The chain has TRBV28 and TRBJ2-5; the match to TRBD2 covers 10 bases. The J segment lost 3 bases and the V segment lost 1 base, leaving 5 bases of the junction unmatched. CDR1 is MDHEN and CDR2 is SYDVKM in the germline V gene. The CDR3 consists of 16 residues. The CDR3: CASSLSPAGGKETQYF. CDR3 DNA: TGTGCCAGCAGTTTATCGCCAGCGGGAGGGAAAGAGACCCAGTACTTC. Complete variable domain (other parts from reference TRBV28 and TRBJ2-5): DVKVTQSSRYLVKRTGEKVFLECVQDMDHENMFWYRQDPGLGLRLIYFSYDVKMKEKGDIPEGYSVSREKKERFSLILESASTNQTSMYLCASSLSPAGGKETQYFGPGTRLLVL.

This clonotype was counted at least ten times. The genes are TRBV29-1 and TRBJ2-5; unclear D gene. The germline CDR1 and CDR2 sequences are SQVTM and ANQGSEA. Trimming shortened V by 4 bases and J by 0 bases, and 6 bases separated the two germline ends. The CDR3 is 12 amino acids. In DNA, the CDR3 is TGCAGCGTTGGGCTGTACCAAGAGACCCAGTACTTC. It encodes CSVGLYQETQYF.

This chain connects TRBV5-6 to TRBJ1-2, with D possibly being TRBD1 (6 bases). This CDR3 has 13 amino acids. Germline CDR1 SGHDT, CDR2 YYEEEE. Trimming cost V 4 bases and J 4 bases, with 11 bases left between them. DNA for the CDR3: TGTGCCAGCAGCGACGGACAGCGCTATGGCTACACCTTC. Translated: CASSDGQRYGYTF.

The count of this clonotype is one. Relative to the germline gene, one junction end is altered; a read error may explain this. J is TRBJ1-1 and V is TRBV5-6; 9 nucleotides align to TRBD1. The CDR3 length is 14 residues. Germline V gene lookup returns CDR1 SGHDT and CDR2 YYEEEE. Here the CDR3 reads CASRTGGGDTGAFF. The CDR3 nucleotides are TGTGCCAGCAGAACAGGGGGCGGCGACACTGGAGCTTTCTTT.

The table lists this clonotype with a few counts. The rearrangement joins TRBV9 to TRBJ2-3, with D uncertain. The CDR3 runs 15 residues. From germline, CDR1 is SGDLS and CDR2 YYNGEE. The V gene lost 2 bases and the J gene lost 1 base, with 11 bases spanning the gap. The CDR3 region is CASSVWHSGTDTQYF. CDR3 in DNA: TGTGCCAGCAGCGTCTGGCACTCCGGCACAGATACGCAGTATTTT.

This clonotype was seen many times. The gene calls are TRBV27 and TRBJ1-2, with 8 bases that match TRBD1. Trimming removed 0 bases from V and 7 bases from J; junction bases left unmatched: 4. Germline V gene data show CDR1 as MNHEY and CDR2 as SMNVEV (reference sequence). The CDR3 loop spans 14 amino acids. CDR3 in amino acids: CASSLSGQGGGYTF. CDR3 DNA sequence: TGTGCCAGCAGTTTATCCGGACAGGGCGGTGGCTACACCTTC.

The chain recombines TRBV13 with TRBJ2-1; D uncertain. Germline-derived CDR1 and CDR2 are PRHDT and FYEKMQ (reference sequence). V was shortened by 1 base and J by 7 bases, with 20 bases between the two germline ends. The length of the CDR3 is 17 residues. The CDR3 loop is CASSLAVVRLVGNEQFF. In nucleotides, the CDR3 is TGTGCCAGCAGCTTAGCTGTCGTGAGGCTAGTGGGAAATGAGCAGTTCTTC.

This clonotype has a handful of counts. Here the CDR3 DNA reads TGTGCCAGCAGCGGGGACTCAAACACCGGGGAGCTGTTTTTT. It encodes CASSGDSNTGELFF. V gene TRBV9 combines with J gene TRBJ2-2; maybe TRBD2 (6 bases). Germline CDR1 is SGDLS and CDR2 is YYNGEE. Trimming took 3 bases from V and 2 from J, leaving 8 bases between them. CDR3 size: 14 residues.